These 9 T cell receptor beta chains were all obtained from the same sample, sequenced in a study of blood T cell repertoires in COVID-19. Here immunoSEQ multiplex PCR was the method, and the copy in TCRdb shows in-frame clones only, minus some. Counted here are roughly 330,000 clones, about 89% occurring once; the ten biggest clones make up 5.3%. Sequencing was done on a sample of PBMCs or T cells enriched from blood (not recorded which). These receptors were obtained from a woman aged 25-40 years who had recovered from COVID-19.

The rearrangement links TRBV30 to TRBJ1-1; 7 nucleotides line up with TRBD1. Losses at the gene ends were 3 bases for V and 0 bases for J; bases not matched to a gene: 7. The CDR3 runs to 15 residues. CDR1 and CDR2 (germline): GTSNPN, SVGIG (reference sequence). CDR3 protein: CAWREAGGMNTEAFF. CDR3 sequence (DNA): TGTGCCTGGAGGGAGGCAGGGGGAATGAACACTGAAGCTTTCTTT.

V gene TRBV4-1 combines with J gene TRBJ1-5; D is ambiguous. Per the germline V gene, CDR1 is MGHRA and CDR2 is YSYEKL. Deletions cut 6 bases from V and 3 bases from J, with 9 bases between. The CDR3 consists of 13 residues. CDR3 loop: CASREDVNQPQHF. In DNA, the CDR3 is TGCGCCAGCAGGGAGGACGTCAATCAGCCCCAGCATTTT.

The rearrangement links TRBV3-1 (or the pseudogene TRBV3-2) to TRBJ2-1; 11 bases line up with TRBD1. This CDR3 is 19 amino acids long. Germline V gene data show CDR1 as LGHDT and CDR2 as YNNKEL (reference sequence). V lost 0 bases to trimming and J lost 2 bases; unmatched junction nucleotides: 9. The chain's CDR3 is CASSQDLFGGQGAYNEQFF. Here the CDR3 DNA reads TGTGCCAGCAGCCAAGATCTTTTTGGGGGACAGGGGGCCTACAATGAGCAGTTCTTC.

V and J are TRBV27 and TRBJ1-5; 9 bases are shared with TRBD1. Germline V gene sequence: CDR1 MNHEY, CDR2 SMNVEV (reference sequence). The CDR3 has 15 amino acids. The V gene end was trimmed by 5 bases and the J gene end by 6 bases; junction bases not matched to a gene: 8. In DNA form, the CDR3 reads TGTGCCAGCAGTCCCCGGGACAGGGCGACTCAGCCCCAGCATTTT. It is translated as CASSPRDRATQPQHF.

V usage is TRBV5-4 and J usage is TRBJ2-7; TRBD1 matches 8 bases. Germline V gene lookup returns CDR1 SGHNT and CDR2 YYREEE (reference sequence). CDR3 length equals 15 residues. After removal of 4 bases from V and 1 base from J, the junction contained 7 bases not matched to a gene. CDR3 residues: CASSGDRGWSYEQYF. The DNA for the CDR3 is TGTGCCAGCAGCGGAGACAGGGGATGGTCCTACGAGCAGTACTTC. The variable domain in full, completed from reference TRBV5-4 and TRBJ2-7, reads ETGVTQSPTHLIKTRGQQVTLRCSSQSGHNTVSWYQQALGQGPQFIFQYYREEENGRGNFPPRFSGLQFPNYSSELNVNALELDDSALYLCASSGDRGWSYEQYFGPGTRLTVT.

V gene TRBV9 combines with J gene TRBJ2-5, with D uncertain. Germline CDR1 is SGDLS and CDR2 is YYNGEE. This CDR3 is built from 13 residues. Between the trimmed V and J ends, which lost 0 bases and 5 bases, there was a span of 8 bases. The CDR3 region has the DNA TGTGCCAGCAGCGTAGCCCCGAGGGAGACCCAGTACTTC. Translation: CASSVAPRETQYF.

The CDR3 nucleotides read TGTGCCAGCAGCCGGGGGCAAGGGCCCTACGAGCAGTACTTC. It codes for CASSRGQGPYEQYF. The chain links TRBV4-2 to TRBJ2-7, with D maybe TRBD1 (6 bases). Trimming removed 4 bases from V and 2 bases from J, with 12 bases in between. The CDR3 loop spans 14 amino acids. Germline loops: CDR1 LGHNA, CDR2 YNFKEQ.

V is TRBV11-3 and J is TRBJ2-7; TRBD1 aligns across 9 bases. This CDR3 has 13 residues. V dropped 5 bases and J dropped 5; count of bases not matched to a gene: 4. Germline assignment: CDR1 SGHNT and CDR2 YENEEA. The CDR3 coding sequence is TGTGCCAGCAGCCCCGGGACAGGGAACGAGCAGTACTTC. Amino acids: CASSPGTGNEQYF. The full variable domain, rest sourced from reference TRBV11-3 and TRBJ2-7, is EAGVVQSPRYKIIEKKQPVAFWCNPISGHNTLYWYLQNLGQGPELLIRYENEEAVDDSQLPKDRFSAERLKGVDSTLKIQPAELGDSAVYLCASSPGTGNEQYFGPGTRLTVT.

The rearrangement uses TRBV28 and TRBJ2-2; 9 positions match TRBD2. The CDR3 is made up of 17 amino acids. The J segment lost 5 bases and the V segment lost 5 bases, leaving 12 bases of the junction unmatched. The germline CDR1 and CDR2 sequences are MDHEN and SYDVKM. CDR3 bases: TGTGCCAGCAGTGACCCAGTTGCGGGAGGGGTAACCGGGGAGCTGTTTTTT. Protein sequence: CASSDPVAGGVTGELFF.